Each of the 9 T cell receptor beta chains below was sequenced from the same sample in a study of T cells in Graves' hyperthyroidism and ophthalmopathy. RNA transcripts served as the template for amplifying TCR beta CDR3 regions. HTBI primers were employed in a first-round RT-PCR of the TCR CDR3. One entry per CDR3 protein results from TCRdb running MiXCR on the multiplex PCR reads. The data contain about 480,000 distinct CDR3 sequences, around 14% of them singletons. The source material was blood. Receptors were obtained from a woman in her late teens or twenties with Graves' hyperthyroidism.

This clonotype was detected once. The chain links TRBV6-1 to TRBJ1-2, with 12 nucleotides matching TRBD1. The CDR3 length is 21 residues. With V trimmed by 6 bases and J by 2 bases, 22 bases remained unmatched. The germline CDR1 and CDR2 sequences are MNHNS and SASEGT. The CDR3 nucleotides are TGTGCCAGCAGCGCCCCTACAATCGCCCGGGACAGGGGGCGCAAGAACTATGGCTACACCTTC. It translates to CASSAPTIARDRGRKNYGYTF.

This clonotype was seen at least ten times. The V and J genes are TRBV3-1 and TRBJ1-2, with D perhaps matching TRBD1 (5 bases). Germline V gene sequence: CDR1 LGHDT, CDR2 YNNKEL (reference sequence). The CDR3 runs 13 residues. Trimming took off 0 bases at V and 8 bases at J, with 10 bases between the two ends. The CDR3 spells CASSQEGARGYTF. In DNA, the CDR3 is TGTGCCAGCAGCCAAGAAGGGGCGCGGGGCTACACCTTC.

V and J are TRBV12-3 or TRBV12-4 and TRBJ1-5; 7 bases line up with TRBD1. This CDR3 contains 12 residues. V lost 11 bases to trimming and J lost 4 bases; unmatched junction nucleotides: 5. The CDR3, as DNA: TGTGCCGTAGGGGACAGTAATCAGCCCCAGCATTTT. It encodes CAVGDSNQPQHF.

There are a few counts of this clonotype. Possible read error: a much larger clone is one base away. The J gene is TRBJ2-3, the V gene TRBV2; 11 bases are a match to TRBD2. CDR1 and CDR2 (germline): SNHLY, FYNNEI. The trim removed 5 bases at V and 8 bases at J, leaving 6 bases unmatched. This CDR3 is 14 amino acids long. In DNA, the CDR3 is TGTGCCAGCAGTAAGGGACTAGCGGCAGGTACGCAGTATTTT. Its protein is CASSKGLAAGTQYF.

The J gene is TRBJ2-1, the V gene TRBV11-3; D tentatively fits TRBD1 or TRBD2 (5 bases each). There are 14 residues in the CDR3. V was shortened by 2 bases and J by 6 bases, with 11 bases between the two germline ends. Germline V gives CDR1 SGHNT, CDR2 YENEEA. The CDR3, as DNA: TGTGCCAGCAGCTTACGGGCAGGGAGCAATGAGCAGTTCTTC. Translated: CASSLRAGSNEQFF.

In this sample, this clonotype turned up many times. V gene TRBV5-1 combines with J gene TRBJ2-1, with a weak D call TRBD2 (6 bases). The CDR3 contains 17 residues. Trimming cost V 0 bases and J 0 bases, with 13 bases left between them. Germline assignment: CDR1 SGHRS and CDR2 YFSETQ. CDR3 region: CASSLGWAGSSYNEQFF. The CDR3 region has the DNA TGCGCCAGCAGCTTGGGGTGGGCGGGGAGCTCCTACAATGAGCAGTTCTTC.

V usage is TRBV24-1 and J usage is TRBJ2-3; 7 nucleotides line up with TRBD2. The CDR3 is 17 residues long. The germline CDR1 and CDR2 sequences are KGHDR and SFDVKD. V trimming: 3 bases; J trimming: 3 bases; junction bases outside the gene matches: 11. In nucleotides, the CDR3 is TGTGCCACCAGTGATCCCGCACCCTCTAGCGGAACAGATACGCAGTATTTT. Amino acid sequence: CATSDPAPSSGTDTQYF.

This rearrangement joins TRBV5-1 to TRBJ2-7, with 7 bases aligning to TRBD2. Trimming cost V 7 bases and J 2 bases; bases outside gene matches: 6. Germline-derived CDR1 and CDR2 are SGHRS and YFSETQ. The CDR3 is 13 amino acids. Written as DNA, the CDR3 is TGCGCCAGCGAGAGAGCGGGAACCTACGAGCAGTACGTC. This translates into CASERAGTYEQYV.

V usage is TRBV7-2 and J usage is TRBJ2-6; D unresolved. This CDR3 has 18 amino acids. The germline V and J ends were trimmed by 2 bases and 0 bases, with 14 bases remaining between them. Germline values: CDR1 SGHTA, CDR2 FQGNSA. The CDR3 nucleotides read TGTGCCAGCAGCTTAAAGGGTCTGCTGAGCTCTGGGGCCAACGTCCTGACTTTC. Amino acid sequence: CASSLKGLLSSGANVLTF. Looking up the rest from reference TRBV7-2 and TRBJ2-6 gives the full variable domain: GAGVSQSPSNKVTEKGKDVELRCDPISGHTALYWYRQSLGQGLEFLIYFQGNSAPDKSGLPSDRFSAERTGGSVSTLTIQRTQQEDSAVYLCASSLKGLLSSGANVLTFGAGSRLTVL.